A single sample gave rise to the 5 T cell receptor beta chains below, sequenced in a study of T-cell reconstitution after alpha-beta-depleted transplantation in children. The TCRbeta library was prepared with unique molecular identifiers. TCRdb re-called the PCR reads through MiXCR, storing one row per CDR3 protein. Of around 300,000 distinct CDR3 sequences listed, around 25% are singletons. This specimen was PBMCs, mostly from graft donor cells, taken 180 days after TCRalphabeta/CD19-depleted stem cell transplant. The receptors stem from a male patient younger than 18 who had a stem cell transplant for acute lymphoblastic leukemia, so the T cells may come from the graft donor.

CDR3 region: CASSVAAYSYEQYF. CDR3 sequence (DNA): TGTGCCAGCAGTGTGGCAGCATACTCCTACGAGCAGTACTTC. The chain recombines TRBV2 with TRBJ2-7, with no clear D. The CDR3 covers 14 residues. The germline gives CDR1 SNHLY, CDR2 FYNNEI. Trimming cost V 4 bases and J 0 bases, with 10 bases left between them.

The J gene is TRBJ2-1, the V gene TRBV7-2, with D possibly being TRBD1 or TRBD2 (5 bases each). V gave up 5 bases and J gave up 9 bases, with 23 bases separating them. The CDR3 length is 16 residues. Germline V gives CDR1 SGHTA, CDR2 FQGNSA. The CDR3 DNA is TGTGCCAGCAGCCCACGAGGGGCGGGTGCCCTCGGTGAGCAGTTCTTC. As protein: CASSPRGAGALGEQFF.

The V and J genes are TRBV12-3 or TRBV12-4 and TRBJ1-1, with D possibly being TRBD1 (6 bases). Trimming removed 6 bases from V and 0 bases from J, with 17 bases in between. The CDR3 loop spans 16 amino acids. CDR3 in DNA: TGTGCCAGCAGGCCCCGAGGGGGGACGCTGAACACTGAAGCTTTCTTT. It specifies CASRPRGGTLNTEAFF.

The chain has TRBV7-8 and TRBJ2-7, with a weak D call TRBD1 (6 bases). This CDR3 region has 14 residues. The germline CDR1 and CDR2 sequences are SGHVS and FQNEAQ. With 5 bases removed from V and 5 bases from J, the gap between germline ends came to 16 bases. The CDR3 loop is CASSPYRWGHEQYF. DNA for the CDR3: TGTGCCAGCAGCCCCTATAGGTGGGGGCACGAGCAGTACTTC.

This chain connects TRBV28 to TRBJ2-3, with a possible D match to TRBD2 (6 bases). The CDR3 loop spans 15 amino acids. V was clipped by 3 bases and J by 1 base, with 11 bases between them. Per the germline V gene, CDR1 is MDHEN and CDR2 is SYDVKM. In nucleotides, the CDR3 is TGTGCCAGCAGTTTCAATAGCGGACGCACAGATACGCAGTATTTT. Translated: CASSFNSGRTDTQYF.